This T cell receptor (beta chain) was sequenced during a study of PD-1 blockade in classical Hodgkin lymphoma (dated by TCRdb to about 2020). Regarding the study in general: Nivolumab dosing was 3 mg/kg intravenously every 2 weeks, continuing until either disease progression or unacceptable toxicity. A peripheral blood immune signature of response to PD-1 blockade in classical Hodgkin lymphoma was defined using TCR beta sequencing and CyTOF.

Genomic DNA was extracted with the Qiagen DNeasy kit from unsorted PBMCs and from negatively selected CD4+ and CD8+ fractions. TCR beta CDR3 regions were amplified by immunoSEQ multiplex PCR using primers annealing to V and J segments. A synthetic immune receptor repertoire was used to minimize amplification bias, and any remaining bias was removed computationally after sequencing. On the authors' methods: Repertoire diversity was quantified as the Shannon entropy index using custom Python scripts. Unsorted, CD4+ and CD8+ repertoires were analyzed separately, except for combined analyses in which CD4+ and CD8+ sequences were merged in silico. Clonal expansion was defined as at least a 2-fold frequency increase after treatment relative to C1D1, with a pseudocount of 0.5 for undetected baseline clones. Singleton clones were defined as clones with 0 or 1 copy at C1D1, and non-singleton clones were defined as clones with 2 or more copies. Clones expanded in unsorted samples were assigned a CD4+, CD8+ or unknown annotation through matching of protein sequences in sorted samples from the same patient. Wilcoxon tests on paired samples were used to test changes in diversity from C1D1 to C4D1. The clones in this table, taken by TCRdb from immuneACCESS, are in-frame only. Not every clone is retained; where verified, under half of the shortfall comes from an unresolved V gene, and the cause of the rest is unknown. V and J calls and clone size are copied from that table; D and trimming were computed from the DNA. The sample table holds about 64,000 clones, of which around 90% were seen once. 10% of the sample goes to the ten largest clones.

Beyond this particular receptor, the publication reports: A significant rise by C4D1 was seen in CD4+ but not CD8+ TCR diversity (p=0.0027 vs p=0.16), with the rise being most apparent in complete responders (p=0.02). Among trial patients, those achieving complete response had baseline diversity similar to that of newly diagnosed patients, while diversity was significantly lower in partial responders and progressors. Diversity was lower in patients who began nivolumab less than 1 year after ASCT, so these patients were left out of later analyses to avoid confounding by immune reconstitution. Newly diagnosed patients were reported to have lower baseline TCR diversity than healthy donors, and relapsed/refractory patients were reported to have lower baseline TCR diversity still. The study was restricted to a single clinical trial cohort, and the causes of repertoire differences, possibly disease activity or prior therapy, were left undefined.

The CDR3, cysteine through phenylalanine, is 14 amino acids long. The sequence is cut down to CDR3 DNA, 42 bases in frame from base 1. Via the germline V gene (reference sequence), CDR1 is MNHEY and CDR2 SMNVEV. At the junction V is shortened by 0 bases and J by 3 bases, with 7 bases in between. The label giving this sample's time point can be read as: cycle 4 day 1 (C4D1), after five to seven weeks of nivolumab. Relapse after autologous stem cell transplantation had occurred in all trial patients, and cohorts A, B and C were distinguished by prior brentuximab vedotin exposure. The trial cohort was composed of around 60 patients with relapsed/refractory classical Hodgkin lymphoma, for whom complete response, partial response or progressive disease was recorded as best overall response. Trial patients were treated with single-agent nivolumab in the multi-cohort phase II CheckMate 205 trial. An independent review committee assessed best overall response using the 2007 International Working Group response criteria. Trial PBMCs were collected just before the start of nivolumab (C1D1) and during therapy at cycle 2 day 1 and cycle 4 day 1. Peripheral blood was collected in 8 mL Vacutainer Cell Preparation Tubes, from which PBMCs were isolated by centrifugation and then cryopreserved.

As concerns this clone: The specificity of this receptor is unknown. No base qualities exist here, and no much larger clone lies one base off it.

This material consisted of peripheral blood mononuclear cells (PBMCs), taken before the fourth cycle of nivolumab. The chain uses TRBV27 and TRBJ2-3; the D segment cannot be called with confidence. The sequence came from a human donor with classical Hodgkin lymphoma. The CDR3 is CASSLSGRTDTQYF. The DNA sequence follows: TGTGCCAGCAGTTTATCCGGCAGAACAGATACGCAGTATTTT.